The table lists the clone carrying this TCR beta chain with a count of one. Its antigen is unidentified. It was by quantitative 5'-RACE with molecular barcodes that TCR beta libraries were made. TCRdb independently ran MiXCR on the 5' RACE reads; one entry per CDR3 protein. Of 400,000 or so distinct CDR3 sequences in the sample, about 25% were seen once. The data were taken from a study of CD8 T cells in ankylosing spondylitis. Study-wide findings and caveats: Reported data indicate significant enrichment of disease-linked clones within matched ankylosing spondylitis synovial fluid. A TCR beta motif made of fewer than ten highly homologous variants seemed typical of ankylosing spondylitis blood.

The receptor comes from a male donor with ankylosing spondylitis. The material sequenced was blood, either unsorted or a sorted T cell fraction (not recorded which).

Written as DNA, the CDR3 is TGTGCCAGCAGCCCCCCGGGACTTCACACAGATACGCAGTATTTT. This translates into CASSPPGLHTDTQYF. The V and J genes are TRBV5-4 and TRBJ2-3, with a weak D call TRBD2 (6 bases). CDR1 and CDR2 from the germline V gene are SGHNT and YYREEE (reference sequence). The CDR3 extends over 15 amino acids. Trimming took 4 bases from V and 2 from J, leaving 14 bases between them.